Below, 8 T cell receptor beta chains from the same sample are listed, as sequenced in a study of Ad26.COV2.S vaccination and SARS-CoV-2 variants. The assay was immunoSEQ multiplex PCR, and TCRdb's table has in-frame clones only and misses some. The repertoire consists of about 350,000 clones, with 92% occurring once and the leading ten covering about 3.9%. The sample here was peripheral blood, taken after recovery from COVID-19. The source of these receptors is a human donor who had recovered from COVID-19.

The CDR3 region has the DNA TGTGCCAGCAGCCACCCTACAGGAGGTAACGAGCAGTACTTC. It is translated as CASSHPTGGNEQYF. The rearrangement uses TRBV27 and TRBJ2-7; TRBD1 or TRBD2 may be the D gene (5 bases each). There are 14 residues in the CDR3. Germline-derived CDR1 and CDR2 are MNHEY and SMNVEV (reference sequence). V lost 6 bases and J lost 5, with 17 bases in between.

This chain links TRBV5-4 with TRBJ1-1, with 7 bases fitting TRBD1. The CDR3 extends over 13 amino acids. The V gene's germline CDR1 is SGHNT and CDR2 YYREEE (reference sequence). Trimming cost V 5 bases and J 5 bases; bases outside gene matches: 6. The CDR3 region has the DNA TGTGCCAGCAGACAGGAACAGGGGACTGAAGCTTTCTTT. It translates to CASRQEQGTEAFF.

The chain combines TRBV29-1 with TRBJ2-3; TRBD2 matches 10 bases. Germline CDR1 and CDR2: SQVTM and ANQGSEA. Unmatched junction bases numbered 7, after V lost 7 bases and J lost 6 bases. The CDR3 sequence is 13 residues long. CDR3 sequence (DNA): TGCAGCGCCCCTAGCGGGGGTGGGGATACGCAGTATTTT. Protein: CSAPSGGGDTQYF.

This chain connects TRBV12-3 or TRBV12-4 to TRBJ2-7, with a tentative D call TRBD1 (5 bases). CDR3 length: 12 residues. Trimming removed 6 bases at V and 4 bases at J, with 10 bases between. The CDR3 DNA follows: TGTGCCAGCAGCCCCCAGGGATACGAGCAGTACTTC. This translates into CASSPQGYEQYF.

CDR3 nucleotides: TGTGCCAGCCCCCCGAGAGGGGTGGGCACTGAAGCTTTCTTT. It yields the protein CASPPRGVGTEAFF. V gene TRBV6-5 combines with J gene TRBJ1-1, with TRBD1 as a possible D gene (5 bases). CDR3 length: 14 residues. CDR1 is MNHEY, CDR2 SVGAGI, per germline. The V end lost 8 bases, the J end lost 4 bases, and 17 bases lay between the germline ends.

The chain links TRBV6-1 to TRBJ1-6, with 8 positions matching TRBD1. V lost 3 bases to trimming and J lost 5 bases; unmatched junction nucleotides: 12. The germline V gene has CDR1 MNHNS and CDR2 SASEGT. This CDR3 is built from 18 residues. CDR3 sequence (DNA): TGTGCCAGCAGTGACGGACAGGGAGCTCGAAGCCATAATTCACCCCTCCACTTT. This encodes CASSDGQGARSHNSPLHF.

The J gene is TRBJ2-7, the V gene TRBV11-2; tentative D call: TRBD1 (5 bases). Germline loops: CDR1 SGHAT, CDR2 FQNNGV. This CDR3 has 16 amino acids. The V end lost 0 bases, the J end lost 4 bases, and 16 bases lay between the germline ends. This chain's CDR3 is CASSLESGVGEYEQYF. The DNA for the CDR3 is TGTGCCAGCAGCTTAGAATCCGGCGTAGGGGAATACGAGCAGTACTTC.

The V and J genes are TRBV9 and TRBJ2-3; D remains ambiguous. V lost 0 bases and J lost 5, with 10 bases in between. The CDR3 spans 14 residues. CDR1 is SGDLS, CDR2 YYNGEE, per germline. CDR3 DNA sequence: TGTGCCAGCAGCGTAGAGGCCTGGGAAGATACGCAGTATTTT. Protein sequence: CASSVEAWEDTQYF.